These 19 T cell receptor beta chains came from one sample sequenced in a study of blood T cell repertoires in COVID-19. TCRdb's table, derived via immunoSEQ multiplex PCR, lists solely in-frame clones and lacks some. Of more than 250,000 clones detected, 70% to 90% appear once; the ten largest clones hold less than 6%. Sequencing was done on a sample of PBMCs or T cells enriched from blood (not recorded which). The receptors shown here come from a woman in her twenties or thirties who had recovered from COVID-19.

The chain joins TRBV10-2 to TRBJ2-5, with TRBD2 identical over 9 bases. V lost 4 bases to trimming and J lost 7 bases; unmatched junction nucleotides: 10. The CDR3 covers 15 residues. CDR1 and CDR2 from the germline V gene are WSHSY and SAAADI. The CDR3 nucleotides are TGCGCCAGCAGTGCATACGGGACTAGCTTTGGGACCCAGTACTTC. Its protein is CASSAYGTSFGTQYF.

This chain uses TRBV5-6 with TRBJ1-1, with D perhaps TRBD1 (6 bases). The CDR3 extends over 14 amino acids. Trimming took off 4 bases at V and 5 bases at J, with 15 bases between the two ends. Germline CDR1 SGHDT, CDR2 YYEEEE. CDR3 loop: CASSARRRGTEAFF. In nucleotides, the CDR3 is TGTGCCAGCAGCGCACGGCGCAGGGGAACTGAAGCTTTCTTT.

Concerning this clone: An end of the junction does not agree with germline; a read error may underlie this. The CDR3 DNA reads TGTGCCAGCAGTGATGTTGAAGACAGGCTTTTT. Protein product: CASSDVEDRLF. The chain is built from TRBV2 and TRBJ1-4; weak D call: TRBD1 (6 bases). Germline V gives CDR1 SNHLY, CDR2 FYNNEI. The CDR3 runs 11 residues.

The chain recombines TRBV6-5 with TRBJ2-3, with 7 positions matching TRBD1. CDR1 MNHEY and CDR2 SVGAGI come from the germline V gene. CDR3 size: 14 residues. Trimming took 10 bases from V and 0 from J; bases not matched to a gene: 7. Here the CDR3 DNA reads TGTGCCACCGGACAGGCGGCTAGCACAGATACGCAGTATTTT. As protein: CATGQAASTDTQYF.

This clone was seen only a few times. The rearrangement links TRBV10-2 to TRBJ1-5, with 9 nucleotides matching TRBD1. The CDR3 loop spans 13 amino acids. The V gene's germline CDR1 is WSHSY and CDR2 SAAADI. Trimming took 10 bases from V and 7 from J; bases not matched to a gene: 8. CDR3 sequence reads: CATGPGQGQPQHF. In DNA form, the CDR3 reads TGCGCCACGGGACCGGGACAGGGACAGCCCCAGCATTTT.

The DNA of the CDR3 is TGTGCCAGCAGCCGGACAGGGAGCGAGCAGTACTTC. It codes for CASSRTGSEQYF. The chain uses TRBV6-5 and TRBJ2-7; 8 bases are a match to TRBD1. Germline lookup yields CDR1 MNHEY and CDR2 SVGAGI. This CDR3 comprises 12 residues. V gave up 6 bases and J gave up 6 bases; unmatched junction bases: 4.

The chain is built from TRBV5-1 and TRBJ2-5, with D hard to call. Germline CDR1 is SGHRS and CDR2 is YFSETQ. The CDR3 is 12 residues long. Trimming pared 0 bases from V and 4 bases from J, leaving 4 bases between. The CDR3 here is CASSLASETQYF. CDR3 bases: TGCGCCAGCAGCTTGGCCTCAGAGACCCAGTACTTC.

The rearrangement joins TRBV11-2 to TRBJ1-4; no clear D. Germline loops: CDR1 SGHAT, CDR2 FQNNGV. The CDR3 loop spans 12 amino acids. Deletions cut 5 bases from V and 10 bases from J, with 11 bases between. The DNA of the CDR3 is TGTGCCAGCAGCACCGCGGAGAGAAAACTGTTTTTT. This gives the protein CASSTAERKLFF.

V is TRBV4-2 and J is TRBJ1-2; D is unresolved. Germline loops: CDR1 LGHNA, CDR2 YNFKEQ. CDR3 length: 14 amino acids. The V end lost 1 base, the J end lost 2 bases, and 8 bases lay between the germline ends. CDR3 in amino acids: CASSQVSENYGYTF. Here the CDR3 DNA reads TGTGCCAGCAGCCAAGTCTCTGAGAACTATGGCTACACCTTC.

The J gene is TRBJ1-1, the V gene TRBV2, with D possibly matching TRBD1 (6 bases). V lost 6 bases and J lost 5, with 16 bases in between. This CDR3 comprises 14 residues. Germline CDR1 reads SNHLY; CDR2 reads FYNNEI. DNA for the CDR3: TGTGCCAGCAGCCCGGGACATGTGGGTACTGAAGCTTTCTTT. Protein sequence: CASSPGHVGTEAFF.

This sequence joins TRBV4-3 and TRBJ2-7; TRBD1 matches at 9 bases. CDR3 length: 15 amino acids. Trimming took 4 bases from V and 0 from J; bases not matched to a gene: 4. Germline CDR1 LGHNA, CDR2 YSLEER. The CDR3 DNA sequence: TGCGCCAGCAGCCGGGGACAGGGCAGCTCCTACGAGCAGTACTTC. This sequence encodes CASSRGQGSSYEQYF.

This chain uses TRBV4-2 with TRBJ1-4; 10 nucleotides agree with TRBD1. CDR1 and CDR2 from the germline V gene are LGHNA and YNFKEQ. After removal of 4 bases from V and 0 bases from J, the junction contained 2 bases not matched to a gene. The CDR3 has 16 amino acids. The CDR3 reads CASSPGQGATNEKLFF. DNA for the CDR3: TGTGCCAGCAGCCCCGGACAGGGGGCAACTAATGAAAAACTGTTTTTT.

This clone turned up a few times. The chain links TRBV9 to TRBJ2-2; 7 nucleotides agree with TRBD1. Losses at the gene ends were 3 bases for V and 3 bases for J; bases not matched to a gene: 11. The CDR3 is 17 amino acids. Germline V lookup: CDR1 SGDLS, CDR2 YYNGEE. The CDR3 sequence is CASSDDPRQGDTGELFF. CDR3 bases: TGTGCCAGCAGCGACGACCCGAGGCAGGGGGACACCGGGGAGCTGTTTTTT.

The chain uses TRBV6-2 or TRBV6-3 and TRBJ1-5, with D possibly matching TRBD1 (5 bases). Germline V lookup: CDR1 MNHEY, CDR2 SVGEGT. V was cut by 5 bases and J by 8 bases, with 16 bases left in between. The CDR3 totals 14 residues. The CDR3 reads CASSRGIPREPQHF. The CDR3 DNA reads as TGTGCCAGCAGTCGGGGGATCCCGCGAGAGCCCCAGCATTTT.

The V gene is TRBV2, the J gene TRBJ2-7, with 10 positions matching TRBD1. Germline values: CDR1 SNHLY, CDR2 FYNNEI. The CDR3 totals 15 residues. V shed 5 bases, J shed 6 bases, and the junction held 10 bases outside the gene matches. CDR3: CASSLLGTGVGEQYF. CDR3 nucleotides: TGTGCCAGCAGTTTACTCGGGACAGGGGTAGGCGAGCAGTACTTC. Using reference TRBV2 and TRBJ2-7 for the parts outside the CDR3, the full variable domain is EPEVTQTPSHQVTQMGQEVILRCVPISNHLYFYWYRQILGQKVEFLVSFYNNEISEKSEIFDDQFSVERPDGSNFTLKIRSTKLEDSAMYFCASSLLGTGVGEQYFGPGTRLTVT.

This chain connects TRBV19 to TRBJ1-1, with TRBD1 as a possible D gene (6 bases). The V gene's germline CDR1 is LNHDA and CDR2 SQIVND (reference sequence). V was clipped by 11 bases and J by 4 bases, with 17 bases between them. The CDR3 has 13 amino acids. CDR3 loop: CAAYRAAGTEAFF. As DNA, the CDR3 is TGTGCCGCATACAGGGCCGCCGGCACTGAAGCTTTCTTT.

V is TRBV5-1 and J is TRBJ1-1; D may be TRBD1 (6 bases). Germline V gene data show CDR1 as SGHRS and CDR2 as YFSETQ. With 2 bases removed from V and 0 bases from J, the gap between germline ends came to 11 bases. This CDR3 has 15 amino acids. The CDR3 coding sequence is TGCGCCAGCAGCTTACCACGGGACATGAACACTGAAGCTTTCTTT. Protein: CASSLPRDMNTEAFF.

CDR3 coding DNA: TGCAGTGCCGTCGGGACAGGGGGCGCTTACTTC. As protein: CSAVGTGGAYF. V and J are TRBV20-1 and TRBJ2-7; TRBD1 matches 12 bases. The CDR3 contains 11 residues. V lost 6 bases, J lost 13 bases, and 7 bases stayed unmatched. Germline V gives CDR1 DFQATT, CDR2 SNEGSKA (reference sequence).

V gene TRBV5-1 combines with J gene TRBJ1-1; 9 bases fit TRBD1. V lost 4 bases to trimming and J lost 0 bases; unmatched junction nucleotides: 7. Germline CDR1 reads SGHRS; CDR2 reads YFSETQ. This CDR3 is 16 amino acids long. CDR3 sequence reads: CASSPGTGFMNTEAFF. The CDR3 DNA reads TGCGCCAGCAGCCCCGGGACAGGGTTTATGAACACTGAAGCTTTCTTT.